A single sample gave rise to the 26 T cell receptor beta chains below, sequenced in a study of T cell repertoires in cytomegalovirus infection. TCRdb processed the reads anew with MiXCR; each CDR3 protein has one entry. The sample has hundreds of thousands of distinct CDR3 sequences, approximately 33% seen once. Antigens for these TCRs are unknown. This specimen consisted of cultured CD8+ T cells from PBMCs, obtained from culture after CMV antigen stimulation. The receptors were sampled from a human donor in good health (CMV status not recorded). Some clones in this sample may be carry-over from other donors' samples.

The genes are TRBV4-1 and TRBJ2-1; D remains unclear. Germline CDR1 and CDR2: MGHRA and YSYEKL. This CDR3 has 14 residues. The germline V and J ends were trimmed by 4 bases and 7 bases, with 14 bases remaining between them. The CDR3 sequence is CASSPKPRENEQFF. Written as DNA, the CDR3 is TGCGCCAGCAGCCCAAAGCCAAGAGAGAATGAGCAGTTCTTC.

This clonotype was observed at least ten times. V usage is TRBV7-9 and J usage is TRBJ2-1; maybe TRBD2 (5 bases). V lost 3 bases to trimming and J lost 5 bases, with 23 bases between them. The CDR3 sequence is 18 residues long. The germline gives CDR1 SEHNR, CDR2 FQNEAQ (reference sequence). Here the CDR3 DNA reads TGTGCCAGCAGCTTCCCCGGTCGGGGAGACGTCCGTGACAATGAGCAGTTCTTC. Translated: CASSFPGRGDVRDNEQFF.

V is TRBV5-1 and J is TRBJ2-1, with a possible D match to TRBD2 (5 bases). The CDR3 runs to 16 residues. The germline V gene has CDR1 SGHRS and CDR2 YFSETQ. V lost 4 bases and J 0 bases, leaving 14 bases between the germline ends. The CDR3 nucleotides read TGCGCCAGCAGCCCGATAGTGGGGAGCTCCTACAATGAGCAGTTCTTC. Translated, it gives CASSPIVGSSYNEQFF.

J is TRBJ2-2 and V is TRBV7-4, with D uncertain. The CDR3 runs 15 residues. Germline assignment: CDR1 SGHVT and CDR2 SQSDAQ. V gave up 4 bases and J gave up 1 base, with 10 bases separating them. This chain's CDR3 is CASSSHVMNTGELFF. Written as DNA, the CDR3 is TGTGCCAGCAGCTCGCACGTTATGAACACCGGGGAGCTGTTTTTT. The complete variable domain, with remaining parts taken from reference TRBV7-4 and TRBJ2-2, reads GAGVSQSPRYKVAKRGRDVALRCDSISGHVTLYWYRQTLGQGSEVLTYSQSDAQRDKSGRPSGRFSAERPERSVSTLKIQRTEQGDSAVYLCASSSHVMNTGELFFGEGSRLTVL.

Of note for this clonotype: It may be a read error: a sequence one base away is much more abundant. This chain connects TRBV7-2 to TRBJ2-2; D is uncertain. CDR3 length equals 16 residues. CDR1 SGHTA and CDR2 FQGNSA come from the germline V gene. The CDR3 bases are TGTGTCAGCAGCCAGACATCGGTATGGTCAACCGGGGAGCTGTTTTTT. Translating it yields CVSSQTSVWSTGELFF.

This clonotype was detected once. This chain uses TRBV7-6 with TRBJ2-3; 8 bases fit TRBD2. The CDR3 sequence is 17 residues long. CDR1 and CDR2 (germline): SGHVS, FNYEAQ. Germline trimming cut 6 bases from V and 2 bases from J; bases unmatched to any gene: 13. The CDR3 region has the DNA TGTGCCAGCAGAACTAGACCAGCGGGGGACCCCACAGATACGCAGTATTTT. Residues: CASRTRPAGDPTDTQYF.

The CDR3 sequence is CASSYSFSRELFF. The CDR3 nucleotides read TGTGCCAGCAGTTACTCGTTTTCTCGGGAGCTGTTTTTT. The chain combines TRBV6-5 with TRBJ2-2; D gene ambiguous. This CDR3 contains 13 residues. From germline, CDR1 is MNHEY and CDR2 SVGAGI. Trimming cost V 0 bases and J 9 bases, with 8 bases left between them.

This clonotype was counted between two and nine times. This rearrangement joins TRBV7-8 to TRBJ1-1, with TRBD1 matching 8 bases. Germline V gene data show CDR1 as SGHVS and CDR2 as FQNEAQ. This CDR3 comprises 16 residues. The V segment lost 4 bases and the J segment 3 bases; nucleotides outside the gene matches: 10. CDR3 nucleotides: TGTGCCAGCAGCTCCCGGACAGGGAGGATGGACACTGAAGCTTTCTTT. Encoded protein: CASSSRTGRMDTEAFF.

V usage is TRBV2 and J usage is TRBJ1-1; 7 bases are a match to TRBD1. Germline lookup yields CDR1 SNHLY and CDR2 FYNNEI. This CDR3 comprises 16 residues. J gave up 4 bases and V 6 bases, and 14 bases lay outside the gene matches. In DNA form, the CDR3 reads TGTGCCAGCAGGTCCGGACAGGAGCGTCGAACCACTGAAGCTTTCTTT. It specifies CASRSGQERRTTEAFF.

Only a few counts were recorded for this clonotype. The CDR3 DNA sequence: TGTGCCAGCAGCCAGACAGGGCTTCCAGATACGCAGTATTTT. It translates to CASSQTGLPDTQYF. The V call is TRBV12-3 or TRBV12-4, the J call TRBJ2-3, with TRBD1 matching 7 bases. CDR3 length equals 14 residues. The V and J ends lost 6 bases and 4 bases, in that order; junction bases with no gene match: 7.

This clonotype was recorded only once. The rearrangement joins TRBV5-6 to TRBJ2-1, with a tentative D call TRBD2 (7 bases). V was pared by 5 bases and J by 0 bases, with 21 bases between. Per the germline V gene, CDR1 is SGHDT and CDR2 is YYEEEE. The CDR3 totals 18 residues. The CDR3 protein is CASSLRTGGLSSYNEQFF. The CDR3 DNA follows: TGTGCCAGCAGTCTTCGGACCGGGGGGCTCAGCTCCTACAATGAGCAGTTCTTC.

V usage is TRBV15 and J usage is TRBJ1-1; D call uncertain. Germline CDR1 LNHNV, CDR2 YYDKDF (reference sequence). The CDR3 runs 15 residues. Trimming cost V 0 bases and J 1 base, with 9 bases left between them. CDR3 in DNA: TGTGCCACCAGCAGAGATTTTCGGAGGAACACTGAAGCTTTCTTT. Its translation is CATSRDFRRNTEAFF.

This clonotype was counted at least ten times. The chain recombines TRBV7-9 with TRBJ2-1, with unresolved D. Trimming cost V 2 bases and J 5 bases, with 4 bases left between them. Germline values: CDR1 SEHNR, CDR2 FQNEAQ (reference sequence). The CDR3 runs to 12 residues. This CDR3 is CASSLSNNEQFF. The CDR3 DNA sequence: TGTGCCAGCAGCTTAAGTAACAATGAGCAGTTCTTC.

In the case of this clonotype: Being one base from a much bigger clone, this may be a read error. V usage is TRBV7-9 and J usage is TRBJ2-5; the D is unclear. The CDR3 is 13 residues long. V was trimmed by 6 bases and J by 5 bases, leaving 13 bases between them. Germline-derived CDR1 and CDR2 are SEHNR and FQNEAQ (reference sequence). The CDR3 sequence is CASRALEFETQYF. In nucleotides, the CDR3 is TGTGCCAGCAGGGCCCTCGAGTTTGAGACCCAGTACTTC.

The chain combines TRBV6-6 with TRBJ1-2, with no clear D. Trimming stripped 0 bases from V and 8 bases from J, with 7 bases between. Germline V gene sequence: CDR1 MNHNY, CDR2 SVGAGI (reference sequence). The CDR3 has 12 residues. CDR3 in amino acids: CASSYSRGGYTF. The CDR3 DNA follows: TGTGCCAGCAGTTACTCGCGGGGAGGCTACACCTTC.

The V gene is TRBV19, the J gene TRBJ2-1, with D possibly TRBD2 on 5 matching bases. The CDR3 runs 14 residues. The germline CDR1 and CDR2 sequences are LNHDA and SQIVND (reference sequence). The V and J ends lost 5 bases and 7 bases respectively, with 15 bases between them. The CDR3 region is CASSLTAAGNEQFF. The CDR3 nucleotides are TGTGCCAGTAGTCTTACTGCCGCGGGTAATGAGCAGTTCTTC.

V gene TRBV5-4 combines with J gene TRBJ1-1; D gene uncertain. There are 14 residues in the CDR3. The V end was cut by 0 bases, the J end by 4 bases, with 10 bases between. CDR1 and CDR2 from the germline V gene are SGHNT and YYREEE (reference sequence). CDR3 loop: CASSLVGNRTEAFF. CDR3 DNA sequence: TGTGCCAGCAGCTTGGTAGGGAATCGCACTGAAGCTTTCTTT.

V and J are TRBV6-6 and TRBJ1-2; 9 bases match TRBD1. V shed 6 bases and J 4 bases; nucleotides not matched to a gene: 12. The CDR3 runs to 16 residues. The germline V gene encodes CDR1 MNHNY and CDR2 SVGAGI (reference sequence). CDR3 coding DNA: TGTGCCAGCAGGGGGGGGACAGGGCCCGCCTTCTATGGCTACACCTTC. Its protein is CASRGGTGPAFYGYTF.

This sequence joins TRBV7-9 and TRBJ2-1; D possibly corresponds to TRBD1 (5 bases). In germline, CDR1 is SEHNR, CDR2 FQNEAQ (reference sequence). Trimming left V 3 bases short and J 4 bases short, with 10 bases between. The CDR3 contains 14 residues. The CDR3 sequence: CASSFGAEYNEQFF. In DNA, the CDR3 is TGTGCCAGCAGCTTTGGGGCAGAGTACAATGAGCAGTTCTTC.

This chain connects TRBV29-1 to TRBJ1-2; D perhaps matches TRBD1 (5 bases). Per the germline V gene, CDR1 is SQVTM and CDR2 is ANQGSEA. The CDR3 spans 13 residues. Trimming took off 0 bases at V and 6 bases at J, with 11 bases between the two ends. CDR3 nucleotides: TGCAGCGTTGAAGATCTCGGAGGGGATGGCTACACCTTC. Residues: CSVEDLGGDGYTF.

This chain joins TRBV28 and TRBJ2-3; D assignment may be TRBD1 or TRBD2 (5 bases each). There are 16 residues in the CDR3. From germline, CDR1 is MDHEN and CDR2 SYDVKM. Trimming removed 4 bases from V and 5 bases from J, with 19 bases in between. The CDR3 DNA reads as TGTGCCAGCAGTTATGGGACGTCATCCCCTGGAGATACGCAGTATTTT. Its translation is CASSYGTSSPGDTQYF.

The gene calls are TRBV7-6 and TRBJ1-5; D is undetermined. The CDR3 extends over 15 amino acids. Deletions cut 5 bases from V and 3 bases from J, with 14 bases between. CDR1 and CDR2 from the germline V gene are SGHVS and FNYEAQ. CDR3 nucleotide sequence: TGTGCCAGCAGCCTTACTCCGGGTCCCAATCAGCCCCAGCATTTT. Translation: CASSLTPGPNQPQHF.

The V gene is TRBV12-3 or TRBV12-4, the J gene TRBJ1-1, with D maybe TRBD1 (5 bases). This CDR3 comprises 16 residues. Trimming shortened V by 5 bases and J by 1 base, and 17 bases separated the two germline ends. This chain's CDR3 is CASSLASPGTNTEAFF. CDR3 in DNA: TGTGCCAGCAGTCTCGCCTCCCCGGGGACGAACACTGAAGCTTTCTTT.

The V and J genes are TRBV6-5 and TRBJ1-2, with 8 bases lining up with TRBD1. The germline V gene encodes CDR1 MNHEY and CDR2 SVGAGI. V was clipped by 4 bases and J by 13 bases; unmatched bases: 11. The CDR3 totals 13 residues. The CDR3 DNA follows: TGTGCCAGCAGTTGGACCGGGACAGGAGATTTCACCTTC. It translates to CASSWTGTGDFTF.

The chain couples TRBV28 to TRBJ1-5; D not resolved. This CDR3 has 14 residues. The V and J ends lost 5 bases and 2 bases respectively, with 10 bases between them. Germline V gene data show CDR1 as MDHEN and CDR2 as SYDVKM. This CDR3 is CASSLDTGNQPQHF. The CDR3 DNA reads as TGTGCCAGCAGTCTCGACACGGGCAATCAGCCCCAGCATTTT.

The chain couples TRBV11-2 to TRBJ1-6, with 7 positions matching TRBD1. V lost 1 base, J lost 3 bases, and 3 bases stayed unmatched. CDR3 length equals 16 residues. Germline values: CDR1 SGHAT, CDR2 FQNNGV. CDR3 residues: CASSLGGQNYNSPLHF. The CDR3 DNA reads TGTGCCAGCAGCTTAGGGGGACAGAACTATAATTCACCCCTCCACTTT.